The rows below give T cell receptor beta chains drawn from one sample of a study of cytomegalovirus exposure and HLA in healthy donors. Clones were sequenced by immunoSEQ multiplex PCR, and TCRdb holds only the in-frame ones, with some missing. Of 85,000 to 100,000 clones in the sample, more than 55% are singletons; the top ten hold around 2%. The sample consisted of PBMCs. The source of these receptors is a human donor in good health. Each CDR3 is given with its conserved first and last residue. The D gene is left open where the match is weak. Size is stated for part of the rows, as once, few or many counts, or as a class when the clone is expanded.

size	J	D	V	length	DNA	CDR3
NA	TRBJ2-3	NA	TRBV5-1	15	TGCGCCAGCAGCTTGGTGGGGGGGCGATCAGATACGCAGTATTTT	CASSLVGGRSDTQYF
NA	TRBJ2-5	NA	TRBV10-1	12	TGCGCCAGCTTCGGTTACCAAGAGACCCAGTACTTC	CASFGYQETQYF
NA	TRBJ2-7	TRBD1	TRBV10-3	14	TGTGCCATCACCCCCTCGGGACAGGGACGCGAGCAGTACTTC	CAITPSGQGREQYF
NA	TRBJ2-1	TRBD1	TRBV6-1	15	TGTGCCAGCAGTTCGGACAGGGGGCCTTACAATGAGCAGTTCTTC	CASSSDRGPYNEQFF
few	TRBJ2-3	TRBD2	TRBV5-5	15	TGTGCCAGCAGCTCTCGAGGAAGCGGGGGAGATACGCAGTATTTT	CASSSRGSGGDTQYF
NA	TRBJ2-2	NA	TRBV19	12	TGTGCCAGTAGTGCTCTAGCCGGGGAGCTGTTTTTT	CASSALAGELFF
NA	TRBJ2-3	NA	TRBV7-2	14	TGTGCCAGCAGCTTTAACAGGGTTCCAGATACGCAGTATTTT	CASSFNRVPDTQYF
NA	TRBJ1-6	TRBD1	TRBV6-6	12	TGTGCTACAAGAAGACAGGGTTCACCCCTCCACTTT	CATRRQGSPLHF
NA	TRBJ2-7	NA	TRBV5-5	12	TGTGCCAGCAGCTTGACTGCCTACGAGCAGTACTTC	CASSLTAYEQYF
NA	TRBJ2-3	TRBD2	TRBV7-9	15	TGTGCCAGCAGCTTCACTAGCGGGGACACAGATACGCAGTATTTT	CASSFTSGDTDTQYF
NA	TRBJ1-4	NA	TRBV6-1	12	TGTGCCAGCAGTGAAAACGGTGAAAAACTGTTTTTT	CASSENGEKLFF
NA	TRBJ2-1	NA	TRBV6-1	14	TGTGCCACCGAACAGAGAAGAAACTACAATGAGCAGTTCTTC	CATEQRRNYNEQFF
NA	TRBJ2-3	TRBD1	TRBV18	16	TGTGCCAGCTCACCCATAACGACAGGGTTTCCAGATACGCAGTATTTT	CASSPITTGFPDTQYF
NA	TRBJ1-2	TRBD1	TRBV5-1	18	TGCGCCAGCAGCTTGGGGGGGGTGACAGGGGCGAAAGACTATGGCTACACCTTC	CASSLGGVTGAKDYGYTF
few	TRBJ1-1	NA	TRBV19	12	TGTGCCAGTAGTCCCGGGATCTTCGAAGCTTTCTTT	CASSPGIFEAFF
few	TRBJ2-1	NA	TRBV9	13	TGTGCCAGCAGCGTAGTAGGACTCAGTGAGCAGTTCTTC	CASSVVGLSEQFF
NA	TRBJ2-4	TRBD2	TRBV7-2	16	TGTGCCAGCAGCCAGGTTGGGGGGGGTTCTGTAAACATTCAGTACTTC	CASSQVGGGSVNIQYF
NA	TRBJ2-7	NA	TRBV11-3	13	TGTGCCAGCAGCCCTCGGACAGCCGACGAGCAGTACTTC	CASSPRTADEQYF
NA	TRBJ2-7	NA	TRBV7-2	12	TGTGCCAGCAGCTATGTATCCTACGAGCAGTACTTC	CASSYVSYEQYF
NA	TRBJ1-2	TRBD1	TRBV23-1	16	TGCGCCAGCAGTCAAACGACGGGACAGACTAACTATGGCTACACCTTC	CASSQTTGQTNYGYTF
NA	TRBJ1-1	NA	TRBV30	12	TGTGCCTGGAAAGACAGGCCCACTGAAGCTTTCTTT	CAWKDRPTEAFF
NA	TRBJ2-1	TRBD2	TRBV11-3	15	TGTGCCAGCAGTCCCCCGGGACTACCTAGGAATGAGCAGTTCTTC	CASSPPGLPRNEQFF
NA	TRBJ1-4	NA	TRBV9	15	TGTGCCAGCAGCGTAGGGGCAGCAACTAATGAAAAACTGTTTTTT	CASSVGAATNEKLFF
NA	TRBJ1-1	TRBD1	TRBV29-1	13	TGCAGCGTCAGACAGGGGGCTTACACTGAAGCTTTCTTT	CSVRQGAYTEAFF
NA	TRBJ2-4	NA	TRBV18	18	TGTGCCAGCTCATCCGGACATTCACTGCCCTTAGCCAAAAACATTCAGTACTTC	CASSSGHSLPLAKNIQYF
NA	TRBJ1-5	NA	TRBV9	15	TGTGCCAGCAGCGTAGCCGGGTCAAACAATCAGCCCCAGCATTTT	CASSVAGSNNQPQHF
NA	TRBJ2-5	TRBD1	TRBV2	14	TGTGCCAGCAGTAACTTACAGGGGGCAGAGACCCAGTACTTC	CASSNLQGAETQYF